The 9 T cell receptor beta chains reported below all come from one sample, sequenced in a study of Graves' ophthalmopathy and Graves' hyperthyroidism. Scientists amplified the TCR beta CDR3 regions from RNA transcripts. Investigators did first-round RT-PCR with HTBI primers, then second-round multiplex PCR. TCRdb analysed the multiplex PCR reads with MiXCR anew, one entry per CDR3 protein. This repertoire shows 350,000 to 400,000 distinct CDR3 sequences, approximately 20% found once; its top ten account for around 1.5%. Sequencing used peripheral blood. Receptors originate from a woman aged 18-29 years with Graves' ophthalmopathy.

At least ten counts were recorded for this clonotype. Written as DNA, the CDR3 is TGTGCCAGCAGTTTAAGCAGGGGGCGGGAGCCCCAGCATTTT. The encoded protein is CASSLSRGREPQHF. The chain is built from TRBV12-3 or TRBV12-4 and TRBJ1-5; 8 nucleotides line up with TRBD1. The CDR3 has 14 residues. V lost 2 bases and J lost 8; bases outside the gene matches: 5.

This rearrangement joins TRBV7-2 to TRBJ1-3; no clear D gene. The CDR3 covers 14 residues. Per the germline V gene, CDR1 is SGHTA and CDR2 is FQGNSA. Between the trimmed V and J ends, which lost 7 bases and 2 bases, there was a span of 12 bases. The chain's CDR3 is CASTSPGPGNTIYF. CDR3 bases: TGTGCCAGCACTTCGCCCGGGCCTGGAAACACCATATATTTT.

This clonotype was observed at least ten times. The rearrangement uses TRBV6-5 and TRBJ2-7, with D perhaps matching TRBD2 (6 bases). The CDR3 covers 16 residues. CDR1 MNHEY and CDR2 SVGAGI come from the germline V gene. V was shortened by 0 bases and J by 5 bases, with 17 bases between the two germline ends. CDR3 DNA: TGTGCCAGCAGTTACTCGAGGGGACTGGGGTCGCACGAGCAGTACTTC. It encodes CASSYSRGLGSHEQYF.

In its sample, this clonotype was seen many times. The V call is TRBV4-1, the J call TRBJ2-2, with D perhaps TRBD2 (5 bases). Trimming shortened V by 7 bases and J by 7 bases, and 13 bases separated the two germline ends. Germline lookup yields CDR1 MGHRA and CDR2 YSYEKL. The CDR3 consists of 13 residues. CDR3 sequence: CASTIARGGELFF. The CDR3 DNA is TGCGCCAGCACAATAGCGCGCGGCGGGGAGCTGTTTTTT.

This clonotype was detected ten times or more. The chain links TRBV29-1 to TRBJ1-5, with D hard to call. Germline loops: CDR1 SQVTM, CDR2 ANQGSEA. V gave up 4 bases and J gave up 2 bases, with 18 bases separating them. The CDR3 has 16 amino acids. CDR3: CSVVIRVDGGNQPQHF. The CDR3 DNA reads TGCAGCGTTGTGATTCGGGTCGACGGGGGCAATCAGCCCCAGCATTTT.

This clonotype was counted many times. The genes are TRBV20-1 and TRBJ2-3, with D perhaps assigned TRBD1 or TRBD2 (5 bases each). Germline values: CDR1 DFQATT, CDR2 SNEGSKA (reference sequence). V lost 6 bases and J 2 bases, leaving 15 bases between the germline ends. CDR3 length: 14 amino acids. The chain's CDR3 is CSALRAGTTDTQYF. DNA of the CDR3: TGCAGTGCCCTCCGCGCAGGGACCACAGATACGCAGTATTTT.

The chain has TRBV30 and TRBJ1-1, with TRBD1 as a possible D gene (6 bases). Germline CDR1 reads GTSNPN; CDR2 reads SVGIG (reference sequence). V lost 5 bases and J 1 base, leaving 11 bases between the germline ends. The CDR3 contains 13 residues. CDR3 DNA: TGTGCCTGGTCGCAGGGGCCGAACACTGAAGCTTTCTTT. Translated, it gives CAWSQGPNTEAFF.

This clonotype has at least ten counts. Here the CDR3 DNA reads TGTGCCAGCATAAATAAATGGGGCACTGAAGCTTTCTTT. It yields the protein CASINKWGTEAFF. The V and J genes are TRBV12-3 or TRBV12-4 and TRBJ1-1; D is uncertain. The CDR3 has 13 residues. Trimming cost V 7 bases and J 4 bases, with 13 bases left between them.

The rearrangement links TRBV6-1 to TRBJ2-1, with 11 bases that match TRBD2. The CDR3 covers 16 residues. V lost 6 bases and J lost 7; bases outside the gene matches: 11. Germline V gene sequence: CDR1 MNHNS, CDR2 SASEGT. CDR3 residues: CASSRTSGYSGNEQFF. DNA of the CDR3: TGTGCCAGCAGCAGGACTAGCGGGTATTCTGGGAATGAGCAGTTCTTC.